Detailed here is one TCR beta chain. What it recognizes is unknown. A multiplex PCR was run with 60 Vbeta primers and 13 Jbeta primers. Sequenced by immunoSEQ multiplex PCR; TCRdb stores in-frame clones only, minus some. The table shows about 120,000 clones, with roughly three quarters occurring only once. The sample is drawn from a study of cytomegalovirus exposure and HLA in healthy donors. Overall study results and limits: Follow-up analysis seemed to connect common viral pathogens with several of the most significant clusters identified. Most CMV-associated TCR beta chains appeared HLA-restricted in a later analysis. As confirmed in vitro, three CMV-associated chains were specific for CMV antigens.

V shed 3 bases, J shed 3 bases, and the junction held 7 bases outside the gene matches. CDR3 length: 15 residues. CDR1 and CDR2 from the germline V gene are SGHDT and YYEEEE. The clonotype comes from a man aged 25-40 years in good health and CMV-seropositive. The gene calls are TRBV5-6 and TRBJ2-7; 9 bases map to TRBD1. Sequencing was performed on PBMCs. The CDR3 reads CASSSRQGGNYEQYF. CDR3 nucleotides: TGTGCCAGCAGCTCCCGACAGGGGGGAAACTACGAGCAGTACTTC.